This T cell receptor beta chain was obtained from a study of cytomegalovirus exposure and HLA in healthy donors. For the study at large: Researchers found that roughly 81% of a few hundred genotyped donors fell within the Caucasian-associated ancestry cluster. Study results and limitations: Many donors carried some public TCRs, although rarity characterized most TCR sequences. TCR beta chains numbering some 160 were designated cytomegalovirus-associated. TCR beta V segments were, for the most part, productive about 87% or about 30% of the time in an earlier analysis.

V lost 2 bases and J 3 bases, leaving 8 bases between the germline ends. The CDR3 is made up of 14 amino acids. The germline gives CDR1 KGHSH, CDR2 LQKENI. On this clone itself: Its antigen is as yet unknown.

The PCR employed 60 Vbeta primers together with 13 Jbeta primers. Method: immunoSEQ multiplex PCR; TCRdb's copy keeps in-frame clones and lacks some. Seen in this sample are tens of thousands of clones; the ten most common clones hold around 0.6%. The chain recombines TRBV18 with TRBJ2-1, with D tentatively TRBD2 (5 bases). Sequenced input: PBMCs. This TCR was sampled from a man aged 50 or older in good health and CMV-seronegative. CDR3 sequence reads: CASSPTTSYNEQFF. As DNA, the CDR3 is TGTGCCAGCTCACCAACAACTAGCTACAATGAGCAGTTCTTC.